There are a few counts of the clone carrying this T cell receptor beta chain. The sample belongs to a study of control samples from healthy donors and cancer patients. This CDR3 has 13 amino acids. The germline V gene encodes CDR1 SGHTA and CDR2 FQGNSA. V gave up 1 base and J gave up 8 bases; unmatched junction bases: 3. Profiled with immunoSEQ multiplex PCR; TCRdb holds only in-frame clones, not every one. The repertoire has around 20,000 clones, around 83% of them found once; the top ten carry 29%. This sequence was found in a man older than 75 with head and neck cancer. The chain uses TRBV7-2 and TRBJ2-3; 7 bases agree with TRBD2. The sequenced sample consisted of PBMCs. This CDR3 is CASSLGWEGTQYF. In DNA, the CDR3 is TGTGCCAGCAGCTTAGGTTGGGAGGGTACGCAGTATTTT.